These 5 T cell receptor beta chains came from one sample sequenced in a study of response to subunit inactivated influenza vaccine. Each CDR3 protein gets one entry after TCRdb re-called the RT-PCR reads with MiXCR. Seen here are about half a million distinct CDR3 sequences, about 25% observed once, and the top ten hold approximately 2%. This specimen consisted of CD4+ T cells sorted from PBMCs, obtained approximately 5 days after vaccination. Receptors originate from a man aged 50-60 years who received an inactivated influenza vaccine.

V is TRBV6-2 or TRBV6-3 and J is TRBJ2-7, with D possibly TRBD2 on 6 matching bases. The CDR3 totals 13 residues. The V gene lost 6 bases and the J gene lost 7 bases, with 16 bases spanning the gap. Germline V gene data show CDR1 as MNHEY and CDR2 as SVGEGT. As DNA, the CDR3 is TGTGCCAGCAGCCCAACCAGGAGGGGAGAGCAGTACTTC. Encoded protein: CASSPTRRGEQYF.

CDR3 residues: CASSFLSGANVLTF. CDR3 bases: TGTGCCAGCAGTTTTCTCTCTGGGGCCAACGTCCTGACTTTC. The chain employs TRBV12-3 or TRBV12-4 and TRBJ2-6; no definite D call. V was cut by 3 bases and J by 0 bases, with 3 bases left in between. There are 14 residues in the CDR3.

The V call is TRBV27, the J call TRBJ1-1, with D possibly being TRBD1 (6 bases). In germline, CDR1 is MNHEY, CDR2 SMNVEV (reference sequence). V shed 1 base and J shed 5 bases, with 14 bases lying between them. CDR3 length equals 15 residues. The CDR3 DNA is TGTGCCAGCAGTTTATGGGAGGGGGAAGGAACTGAAGCTTTCTTT. This gives the protein CASSLWEGEGTEAFF.

CDR3 residues: CASSRGVSRRLHF. The CDR3 DNA sequence: TGCGCCAGCAGCCGAGGGGTCTCTCGTCGCCTCCACTTT. The chain couples TRBV4-3 to TRBJ1-6; D might be TRBD1 (5 bases). The germline gives CDR1 LGHNA, CDR2 YSLEER. The CDR3 consists of 13 residues. Trimming removed 4 bases from V and 15 bases from J, with 16 bases in between.

This clonotype has just a few counts. The V call is TRBV12-3 or TRBV12-4, the J call TRBJ2-2, with TRBD1 matching over 9 bases. V dropped 7 bases and J dropped 7; count of bases not matched to a gene: 16. This CDR3 is 17 amino acids long. The DNA for the CDR3 is TGTGCCAGCACGAGTTCCCTGTGGACAGGGGCAAGCGGGGAGCTGTTTTTT. Translated, it gives CASTSSLWTGASGELFF.